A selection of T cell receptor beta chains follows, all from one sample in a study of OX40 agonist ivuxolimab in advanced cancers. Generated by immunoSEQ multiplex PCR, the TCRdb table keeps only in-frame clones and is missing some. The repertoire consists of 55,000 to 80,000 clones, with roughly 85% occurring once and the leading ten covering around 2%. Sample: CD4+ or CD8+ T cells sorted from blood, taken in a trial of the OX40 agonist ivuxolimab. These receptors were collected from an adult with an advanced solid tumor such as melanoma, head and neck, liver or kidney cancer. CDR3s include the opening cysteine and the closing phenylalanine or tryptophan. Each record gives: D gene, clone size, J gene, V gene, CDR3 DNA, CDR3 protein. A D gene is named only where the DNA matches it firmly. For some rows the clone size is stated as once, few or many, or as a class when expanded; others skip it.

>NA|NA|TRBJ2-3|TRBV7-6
TGTGCCAGCAGCAGCCAGAACGTGGATACGCAGTATTTT
CASSSQNVDTQYF
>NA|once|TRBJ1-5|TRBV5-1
TGCGCCAGCAGCTTGCGCCCCGATCAGCCCCAGCATTTT
CASSLRPDQPQHF
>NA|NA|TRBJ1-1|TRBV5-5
TGTGCCAGCAGCTCCCTCACCCCGTCGGACACTGAAGCTTTCTTT
CASSSLTPSDTEAFF
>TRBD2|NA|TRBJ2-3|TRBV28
TGTGCCAGCAGCTCCGCGGGGGTTGGCGATACGCAGTATTTT
CASSSAGVGDTQYF
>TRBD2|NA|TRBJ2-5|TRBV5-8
TGTGCCAGCAGCCTGGGACTAGCGGGAGCACAAGAGACCCAGTACTTC
CASSLGLAGAQETQYF
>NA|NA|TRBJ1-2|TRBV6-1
TGTGCCAGCAGCGCCAATTGGAGGAGCCGTGGCTACACCTTC
CASSANWRSRGYTF
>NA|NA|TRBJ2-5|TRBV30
TGTGCCTGGAGTGTACCCAACCAAGAGACCCAGTACTTC
CAWSVPNQETQYF
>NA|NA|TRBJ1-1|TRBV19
TGTGCCAGTAGGATAAGGGACACTGAAGCTTTCTTT
CASRIRDTEAFF
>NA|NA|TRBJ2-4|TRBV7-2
TGTGCCAGCAGAACCCTAGCCAAAAACATTCAGTACTTC
CASRTLAKNIQYF
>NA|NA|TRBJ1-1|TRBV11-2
TGTGCCAGCAGCTTCGGGGCCAGGGAGTCTGAAGCTTTCTTT
CASSFGARESEAFF
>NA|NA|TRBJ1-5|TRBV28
TGTGCCAGCAGCCCAAATCAGCCCCAGCATTTT
CASSPNQPQHF
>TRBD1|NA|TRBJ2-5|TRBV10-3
TGTGCCACTTCGGGACAGGGTGAAGAGACCCAGTACTTC
CATSGQGEETQYF
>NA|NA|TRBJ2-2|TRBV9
TGTGCCAGCGGTGACACCGGGGAGCTGTTTTTT
CASGDTGELFF
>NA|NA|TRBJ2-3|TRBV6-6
TGTGCCAGCAGTTACCCCTCCGAAGATACGCAGTATTTT
CASSYPSEDTQYF
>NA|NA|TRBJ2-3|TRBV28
TGTGCCAGCAGCCCACAGGGTGTCGCAGATACGCAGTATTTT
CASSPQGVADTQYF
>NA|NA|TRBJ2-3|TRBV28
TGTGCCAGCAGTTCCTCAGATACGCAGTATTTT
CASSSSDTQYF
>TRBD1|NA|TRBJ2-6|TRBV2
TGTGCCAGCAGTCAACAGGGGAGAGGGGCCAACGTCCTGACTTTC
CASSQQGRGANVLTF
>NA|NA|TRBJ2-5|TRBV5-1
TGCGCCAGCAGCCCCCGTCGAGAAGAGACCCAGTACTTC
CASSPRREETQYF
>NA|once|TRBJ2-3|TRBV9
TGTGCCAGCAGCATCCGCCCCACTAGGGGGGATGGCGCGCAGTATTTT
CASSIRPTRGDGAQYF
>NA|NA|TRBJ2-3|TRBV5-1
TGCGCCAGCAGCTTGTCGGACAACACAGATACGCAGTATTTT
CASSLSDNTDTQYF